The source of this T cell receptor (beta chain) is a study of control samples from healthy donors and cancer patients. TCRdb keeps only in-frame clones here, not all; method: immunoSEQ multiplex PCR. The sample shows 75,000 to 90,000 clones, 89% of them seen only once. Trimming cost V 9 bases and J 0 bases, with 7 bases left between them. CDR1 and CDR2 from the germline V gene are SGHAT and FQNNGV. CDR3 size: 12 residues. This TCR was sampled from a middle-aged man in good health. This sequence joins TRBV11-2 and TRBJ2-3; D call uncertain. Source material: blood. CDR3 coding DNA: TGTGCCAGTCTGGCTAGCACAGATACGCAGTATTTT. Encoded protein: CASLASTDTQYF.